This T cell receptor beta chain was sequenced in a study of T cells after yellow fever vaccination. Background on the study: SMART-Seq v4 Ultra Low Input handled preparation of low-cell-number fractions. The study, taken as a whole, reports: Among all clonotypes, a small share was observed in both CD4 and CD8 compartments. Booster sampling recovered most clones from primary vaccination (about 97% CD4, around 88% CD8).

A universal primer site and UMIs were added as TCR cDNA was made by 5'RACE template switching. In TCRdb, the 5' RACE reads were re-called with MiXCR into one record per CDR3 protein. Among approximately 550,000 distinct CDR3 sequences listed, about a fifth were seen once. Germline CDR1 DFQATT, CDR2 SNEGSKA (reference sequence). CDR3 length: 14 amino acids. The V and J ends lost 3 bases and 2 bases, in that order; junction bases with no gene match: 6. Details on this clonotype: Antigen: not known.

This receptor was obtained from a man aged 25-45 years who received the YFV17D yellow fever vaccine. The chain joins TRBV20-1 to TRBJ1-1; 7 nucleotides match TRBD1. The sequenced sample was PBMCs, obtained 15 days after the yellow fever booster vaccination. DNA of the CDR3: TGCAGTGCTAGGGCTGACAGGGCCAACACTGAAGCTTTCTTT. Translated, it gives CSARADRANTEAFF.